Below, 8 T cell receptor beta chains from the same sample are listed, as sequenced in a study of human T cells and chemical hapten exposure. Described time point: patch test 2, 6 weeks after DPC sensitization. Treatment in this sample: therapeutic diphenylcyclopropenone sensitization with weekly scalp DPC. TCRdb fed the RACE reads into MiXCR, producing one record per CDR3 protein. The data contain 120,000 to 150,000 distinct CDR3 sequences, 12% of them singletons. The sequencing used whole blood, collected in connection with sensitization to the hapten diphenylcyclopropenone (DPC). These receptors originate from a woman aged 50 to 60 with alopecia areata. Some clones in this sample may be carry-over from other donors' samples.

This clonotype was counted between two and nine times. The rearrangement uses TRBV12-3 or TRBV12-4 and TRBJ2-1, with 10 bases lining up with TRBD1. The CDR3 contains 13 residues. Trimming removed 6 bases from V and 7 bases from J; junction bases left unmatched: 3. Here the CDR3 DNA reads TGTGCCAGCAGACGGGACAGGGGAAATGAGCAGTTCTTC. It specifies CASRRDRGNEQFF.

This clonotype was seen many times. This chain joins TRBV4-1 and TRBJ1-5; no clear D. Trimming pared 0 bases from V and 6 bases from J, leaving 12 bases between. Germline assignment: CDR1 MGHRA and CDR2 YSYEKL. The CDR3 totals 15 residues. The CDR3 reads CASSQDQGRAQPQHF. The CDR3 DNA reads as TGCGCCAGCAGCCAAGATCAAGGGAGGGCTCAGCCCCAGCATTTT.

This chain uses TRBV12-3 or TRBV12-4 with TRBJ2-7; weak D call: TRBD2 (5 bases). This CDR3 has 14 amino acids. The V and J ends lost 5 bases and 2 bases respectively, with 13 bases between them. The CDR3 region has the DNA TGTGCCAGCAGTGTTGCTCGGGGAACCTACGAGCAGTACTTC. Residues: CASSVARGTYEQYF.

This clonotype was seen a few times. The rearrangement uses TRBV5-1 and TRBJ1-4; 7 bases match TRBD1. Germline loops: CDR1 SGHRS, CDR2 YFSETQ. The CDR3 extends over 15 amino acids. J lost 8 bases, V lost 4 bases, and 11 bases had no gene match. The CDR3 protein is CASSRTGAQEEKLFF. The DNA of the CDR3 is TGCGCCAGCAGCCGCACAGGGGCGCAGGAGGAAAAACTGTTTTTT.

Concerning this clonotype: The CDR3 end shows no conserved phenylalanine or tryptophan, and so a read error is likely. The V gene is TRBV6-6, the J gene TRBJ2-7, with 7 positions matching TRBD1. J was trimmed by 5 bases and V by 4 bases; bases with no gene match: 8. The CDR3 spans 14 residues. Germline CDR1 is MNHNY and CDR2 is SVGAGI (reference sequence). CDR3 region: CASSFDRVIDEQYS. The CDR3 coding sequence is TGTGCCAGCAGTTTTGACAGGGTAATAGACGAGCAGTACTCC.

The CDR3 DNA reads as TGCGCCAGCAGCTTGGTCGGGCAGGGGGCCGAATTTTACAATGAGCAGTTCTTC. This sequence encodes CASSLVGQGAEFYNEQFF. This chain joins TRBV5-1 and TRBJ2-1, with TRBD1 identical over 8 bases. Trimming took 0 bases from V and 4 from J; bases not matched to a gene: 12. This CDR3 has 18 residues. The germline V gene has CDR1 SGHRS and CDR2 YFSETQ.

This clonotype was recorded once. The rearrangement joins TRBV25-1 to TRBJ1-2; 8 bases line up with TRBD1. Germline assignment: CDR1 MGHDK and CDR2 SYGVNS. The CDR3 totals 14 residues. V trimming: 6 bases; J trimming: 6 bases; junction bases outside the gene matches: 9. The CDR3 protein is CASRGTGGVNGYTF. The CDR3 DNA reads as TGTGCCAGCAGGGGGACAGGAGGAGTTAATGGCTACACCTTC.

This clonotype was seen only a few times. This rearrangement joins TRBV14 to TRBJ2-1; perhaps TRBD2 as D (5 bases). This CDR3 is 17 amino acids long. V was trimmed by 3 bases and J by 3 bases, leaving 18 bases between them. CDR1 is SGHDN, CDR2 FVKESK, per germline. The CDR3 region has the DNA TGTGCCAGCAGCCAGCCGGGATCGGCACGTATCTACAATGAGCAGTTCTTC. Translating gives CASSQPGSARIYNEQFF. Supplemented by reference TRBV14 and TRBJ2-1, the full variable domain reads EAGVTQFPSHSVIEKGQTVTLRCDPISGHDNLYWYRRVMGKEIKFLLHFVKESKQDESGMPNNRFLAERTGGTYSTLKVQPAELEDSGVYFCASSQPGSARIYNEQFFGPGTRLTVL.